The clone carrying this T cell receptor (beta chain) was recorded once. Its target is not known. These data belong to a study of shared clonotypes between healthy human individuals. Whole-study findings and limits: It was observed that 5% to 6% of naive CD4 clonotypes were shared across several donors.

The CDR3 is 17 residues long. From germline, CDR1 is SNHLY and CDR2 FYNNEI. J gave up 5 bases and V 2 bases, and 11 bases lay outside the gene matches. Deep-level running was used for the assay. Profiled with immunoSEQ multiplex PCR; TCRdb holds only in-frame clones, not every one. The profile shows about 2.3 million clones, under 95% of them singletons. Donors, healthy HIV-negative adults, lacked recent acute infections or vaccinations. Donors comprised only Caucasian adults living in Nashville, Tennessee. J is TRBJ2-5 and V is TRBV2, with TRBD2 matching over 10 bases. The sequence was obtained from a man between 18 and 29 years old in good health. Some clones in this sample may be carry-over from other donors' samples. Sequencing was carried out using naive CD4+ T cells from PBMCs. Subset noted: CD45RA+ positively selected. The CDR3: CASSETGSSGRSETQYF. DNA for the CDR3: TGTGCCAGCAGTGAAACGGGATCTAGCGGGAGAAGCGAGACCCAGTACTTC. Based on the CDR3 plus reference TRBV2 and TRBJ2-5, the full variable domain is EPEVTQTPSHQVTQMGQEVILRCVPISNHLYFYWYRQILGQKVEFLVSFYNNEISEKSEIFDDQFSVERPDGSNFTLKIRSTKLEDSAMYFCASSETGSSGRSETQYFGPGTRLLVL.